This T cell receptor beta chain was obtained from a study of blood T cell repertoires in COVID-19. This CDR3 region has 14 residues. The ends were cut back, 2 bases at V and 4 bases at J, with 11 bases in the middle. Germline V gene sequence: CDR1 SGHTA, CDR2 FQGNSA. The protocol was immunoSEQ multiplex PCR, while the TCRdb copy is restricted to in-frame clones and leaves out a portion. The sample records 250,000 to 300,000 clones, approximately 88% being singletons. Sequenced: peripheral blood. This sequence originates from a woman younger than 45 who had recovered from COVID-19. The chain is built from TRBV7-2 and TRBJ1-1, with D possibly matching TRBD1 (6 bases). The CDR3 loop is CASSLHVQGTEAFF. The CDR3 coding sequence is TGTGCCAGCAGCTTACATGTACAGGGCACTGAAGCTTTCTTT.